The source of this TCR beta chain is a study of shared clonotypes between healthy human individuals. Notes on this clone: Antigen: not known.

Regarding the study as a whole: Despite large depth, sorted-subset datasets appeared incompletely sequenced. Generation of non-shared clonotypes was less probable than generation of clonotypes shared by all four donors.

J lost 5 bases, V lost 4 bases, and 11 bases had no gene match. Germline CDR1 MGHDK, CDR2 SYGVNS. The CDR3 has 17 amino acids. Some 30,000 T cell genomes, or 200 ng DNA, went into the sorted-subset replicate PCRs. Method: immunoSEQ multiplex PCR; TCRdb's copy keeps in-frame clones and lacks some. The profile covers 110,000 or so clones, with about two thirds appearing a single time and approximately 23% taken by the ten largest. The receptor's source is a woman aged 25 to 39 in good health. The sequenced material came from memory CD8+ T cells sorted from blood. Specified subset: CD45RO+ cells pooled with CCR7-negative TemRA cells. The chain recombines TRBV25-1 with TRBJ2-7; 13 bases line up with TRBD2. The CDR3 is CASSGLTSGRAEDEQYF. Here the CDR3 DNA reads TGTGCCAGCAGTGGGCTTACTAGCGGGAGGGCCGAGGACGAGCAGTACTTC.